The present TCR beta chain was sequenced within a study of blood T cell repertoires in COVID-19. Study overall: Samples representing acute and convalescent COVID-19 were sourced from the United States, Italy and Spain. PBMCs, B-cell-depleted T cells, or T cells provided the cDNA or gDNA that made up the material.

Study processing details: It was from reference gene primer amplification that nucleated cell counts were estimated. The protocol was immunoSEQ multiplex PCR, while the TCRdb copy is restricted to in-frame clones and leaves out a portion. V and J calls and clone size are those listed in that table; D and trimming were worked out from the DNA. The data hold 150,000 to 200,000 clones, with approximately 80% observed a single time. This clone was seen only a few times. Germline V gene data show CDR1 as SGHKS and CDR2 as YYEKEE (reference sequence). The CDR3 spans 14 residues. After removal of 7 bases from V and 2 bases from J, the junction contained 5 bases not matched to a gene.

The specimen was peripheral blood. The chain is built from TRBV5-5 and TRBJ2-7; 11 positions agree with TRBD2. The origin of this receptor is a woman over 75 with acute or convalescent COVID-19. This CDR3 reads CASRLAGGTYEQYF. CDR3 sequence (DNA): TGTGCCAGCCGTCTAGCGGGAGGAACCTACGAGCAGTACTTC.